Listed here are 13 T cell receptor beta chains from one sample, sequenced in a study of blood T cell repertoires in COVID-19. This table comes from immunoSEQ multiplex PCR, and its TCRdb copy is limited to in-frame clones, with some not included. In the table there are tens of thousands of clones, 88% of which are singletons. Specimen: peripheral blood. These receptors all come from a man in his sixties with acute or convalescent COVID-19.

The V gene is TRBV28, the J gene TRBJ1-1, with TRBD1 as a possible D gene (6 bases). Between the trimmed V and J ends, which lost 2 bases and 0 bases, there was a span of 7 bases. Per germline, CDR1 MDHEN and CDR2 SYDVKM. The CDR3 is 14 residues long. The CDR3 DNA sequence: TGTGCCAGCAGTTTACCAGGGGTGAACACTGAAGCTTTCTTT. It encodes CASSLPGVNTEAFF.

The chain is built from TRBV11-2 and TRBJ1-2; no clear D. Germline CDR1 reads SGHAT; CDR2 reads FQNNGV. The V end lost 0 bases, the J end lost 0 bases, and 5 bases lay between the germline ends. CDR3 size: 14 residues. The CDR3 is CASSLDRTNYGYTF. CDR3 DNA sequence: TGTGCCAGCAGCTTAGACAGAACTAACTATGGCTACACCTTC.

The CDR3 region has the DNA TGTGCCAGCAGTTACTCGATTCCAGGGAACACCGGGGAGCTGTTTTTT. Translated, it gives CASSYSIPGNTGELFF. The chain has TRBV6-5 and TRBJ2-2; D is ambiguous. Trimming removed 0 bases from V and 1 base from J, with 9 bases in between. Germline CDR1 is MNHEY and CDR2 is SVGAGI. The CDR3 contains 16 residues.

The chain is built from TRBV27 and TRBJ1-1; D is perhaps TRBD1 (6 bases). The CDR3 totals 16 residues. Germline CDR1 reads MNHEY; CDR2 reads SMNVEV (reference sequence). V was clipped by 4 bases and J by 7 bases, with 22 bases between them. This chain's CDR3 is CASSWLFGGARGEAFF. The CDR3 nucleotides read TGTGCCAGCAGTTGGCTCTTTGGGGGGGCTCGTGGTGAAGCTTTCTTT.

The rearrangement joins TRBV29-1 to TRBJ1-1; no firm D call. V was clipped by 7 bases and J by 4 bases, with 16 bases between them. This CDR3 is built from 13 residues. CDR1 and CDR2 (germline): SQVTM, ANQGSEA. DNA for the CDR3: TGCAGCGCTTCGTCGATGGCCGCCACTGAAGCTTTCTTT. Its translation is CSASSMAATEAFF.

This clone was counted only a few times. The CDR3 DNA reads as TGTGCCACCAGTGATTTTTGGGCAAGTCAGAGCACAGATACGCAGTATTTT. This sequence encodes CATSDFWASQSTDTQYF. J is TRBJ2-3 and V is TRBV24-1; D is undetermined. The CDR3 sequence is 17 residues long. Germline assignment: CDR1 KGHDR and CDR2 SFDVKD. The V end was cut by 1 base, the J end by 0 bases, with 13 bases between.

The chain carries TRBV11-2 and TRBJ1-2; D uncertain. CDR3 length equals 14 residues. Germline V gene lookup returns CDR1 SGHAT and CDR2 FQNNGV. V was shortened by 3 bases and J by 2 bases, with 10 bases between the two germline ends. This chain's CDR3 is CASSFSTGNYGYTF. The CDR3, as DNA: TGTGCCAGCAGCTTCTCGACCGGGAACTATGGCTACACCTTC.

The chain has TRBV7-9 and TRBJ1-1, with D possibly matching TRBD1 (5 bases). V was clipped by 1 base and J by 7 bases, with 7 bases between them. CDR1 is SEHNR and CDR2 is FQNEAQ in the germline V gene (reference sequence). This CDR3 region has 12 residues. The CDR3 loop reads CASSLGGLEAFF. The CDR3 DNA follows: TGTGCCAGCAGCTTAGGGGGACTTGAAGCTTTCTTT. Full variable domain (remainder filled in from reference TRBV7-9 and TRBJ1-1): DTGVSQNPRHKITKRGQNVTFRCDPISEHNRLYWYRQTLGQGPEFLTYFQNEAQLEKSRLLSDRFSAERPKGSFSTLEIQRTEQGDSAMYLCASSLGGLEAFFGQGTRLTVV.

The chain recombines TRBV30 with TRBJ2-7; D is perhaps TRBD1 (6 bases). Germline V gives CDR1 GTSNPN, CDR2 SVGIG (reference sequence). This CDR3 region has 14 residues. V lost 5 bases and J lost 3, with 17 bases in between. The CDR3 DNA reads as TGTGCCTGGGACCCCCAGGGGACGTTCTACGAGCAGTACTTC. The encoded protein is CAWDPQGTFYEQYF. Drawing the rest from reference TRBV30 and TRBJ2-7, the complete variable domain is SQTIHQWPATLVQPVGSPLSLECTVEGTSNPNLYWYRQAAGRGLQLLFYSVGIGQISSEVPQNLSASRPQDRQFILSSKKLLLSDSGFYLCAWDPQGTFYEQYFGPGTRLTVT.

This chain uses TRBV2 with TRBJ1-3; no firm D call. CDR3 size: 14 residues. Trimming left V 4 bases short and J 0 bases short, with 7 bases between. In germline, CDR1 is SNHLY, CDR2 FYNNEI. DNA for the CDR3: TGTGCCAGCAGTGTACAGAGCTCTGGAAACACCATATATTTT. Residues: CASSVQSSGNTIYF.

This chain joins TRBV14 and TRBJ2-1, with 9 bases that match TRBD2. CDR3 length: 14 residues. The germline gives CDR1 SGHDN, CDR2 FVKESK. The V segment lost 4 bases and the J segment 8 bases; nucleotides outside the gene matches: 6. The CDR3 DNA reads as TGTGCCAGCAGCCCTTGGCGGGAGGGTGATGAGCAGTTCTTC. As protein: CASSPWREGDEQFF.

The genes are TRBV6-1 and TRBJ1-4; 11 bases fit TRBD1. The V and J ends lost 1 base and 8 bases, in that order; junction bases with no gene match: 0. The CDR3 is 14 residues long. Per the germline V gene, CDR1 is MNHNS and CDR2 is SASEGT. CDR3 nucleotide sequence: TGTGCCAGCAGTGAAGGGACAGGGGGCGAAAAACTGTTTTTT. Translating it yields CASSEGTGGEKLFF.

This chain connects TRBV7-9 to TRBJ1-3; no clear D. There are 12 residues in the CDR3. The germline gives CDR1 SEHNR, CDR2 FQNEAQ (reference sequence). V lost 3 bases and J lost 8, with 8 bases in between. In DNA, the CDR3 is TGTGCCAGCAGCTTTGGCGAGGACACCATATATTTT. Encoded protein: CASSFGEDTIYF.